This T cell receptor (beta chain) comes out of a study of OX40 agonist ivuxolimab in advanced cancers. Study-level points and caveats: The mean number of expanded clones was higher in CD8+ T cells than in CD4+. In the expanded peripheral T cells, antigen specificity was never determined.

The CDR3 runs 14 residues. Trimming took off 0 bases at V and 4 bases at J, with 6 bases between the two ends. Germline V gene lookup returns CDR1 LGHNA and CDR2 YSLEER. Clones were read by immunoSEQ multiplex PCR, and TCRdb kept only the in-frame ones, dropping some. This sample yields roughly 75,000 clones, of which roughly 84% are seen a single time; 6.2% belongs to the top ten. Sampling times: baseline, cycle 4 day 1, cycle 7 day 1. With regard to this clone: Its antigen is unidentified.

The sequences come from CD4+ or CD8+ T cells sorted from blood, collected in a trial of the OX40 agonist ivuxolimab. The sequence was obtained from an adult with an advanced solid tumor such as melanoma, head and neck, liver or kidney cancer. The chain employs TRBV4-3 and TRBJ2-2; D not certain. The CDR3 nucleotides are TGCGCCAGCAGCCAAGAGGTATCCACCGGGGAGCTGTTTTTT. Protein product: CASSQEVSTGELFF.